Presented here are 16 T cell receptor beta chains from one specimen sequenced in a study of blood T cell repertoires in COVID-19. The data were produced by immunoSEQ multiplex PCR, yet TCRdb's version contains in-frame clones alone and is incomplete. The sample contains roughly 70,000 clones, 65% to 85% of which appear only once. Sequencing was done on a sample of peripheral blood. The receptors were sampled from a man between 60 and 70 years old with COVID-19, enrolled during active disease.

The chain joins TRBV6-4 to TRBJ2-1, with 13 bases that match TRBD2. The V gene end was trimmed by 8 bases and the J gene end by 8 bases; junction bases not matched to a gene: 6. The CDR3 is made up of 14 amino acids. Per germline, CDR1 MRHNA and CDR2 SNTAGT. The CDR3 DNA sequence: TGTGCCAGCTCCAGACTAGCGGGAGGCTATGAGCAGTTCTTC. As protein: CASSRLAGGYEQFF.

J is TRBJ1-5 and V is TRBV30; maybe TRBD1 (6 bases). Germline V gives CDR1 GTSNPN, CDR2 SVGIG (reference sequence). This CDR3 has 13 residues. V was clipped by 3 bases and J by 9 bases, with 15 bases between them. This chain's CDR3 is CAWSRQETWPQHF. CDR3 nucleotide sequence: TGTGCCTGGAGCCGACAGGAGACGTGGCCCCAGCATTTT.

J is TRBJ1-4 and V is TRBV9; TRBD1 aligns across 7 bases. The CDR3 sequence is 15 residues long. V gave up 4 bases and J gave up 0 bases; unmatched junction bases: 3. Germline V gives CDR1 SGDLS, CDR2 YYNGEE. CDR3 residues: CASSLQGATNEKLFF. CDR3 coding DNA: TGTGCCAGCAGCCTTCAGGGGGCAACTAATGAAAAACTGTTTTTT.

The V call is TRBV10-1, the J call TRBJ1-2; D remains ambiguous. Trimming removed 4 bases from V and 4 bases from J, with 19 bases in between. The germline CDR1 and CDR2 sequences are WNHNN and SYGVQD (reference sequence). CDR3 length: 16 amino acids. The chain's CDR3 is CASSGRERLPPYGYTF. The CDR3 DNA sequence: TGCGCCAGCAGTGGCCGGGAACGGCTACCACCCTATGGCTACACCTTC.

The J gene is TRBJ1-1, the V gene TRBV6-6, with 7 bases matching TRBD1. V gave up 6 bases and J gave up 6 bases; unmatched junction bases: 10. Germline CDR1 reads MNHNY; CDR2 reads SVGAGI (reference sequence). The CDR3 sequence is 14 residues long. The CDR3 nucleotides read TGTGCCAGCAGACCACCCGACAGGGTCTCTGAAGCTTTCTTT. Its translation is CASRPPDRVSEAFF.

The chain links TRBV9 to TRBJ2-3; 12 bases align to TRBD2. J was trimmed by 7 bases and V by 3 bases; bases with no gene match: 6. In germline, CDR1 is SGDLS, CDR2 YYNGEE. The CDR3 consists of 15 residues. CDR3 sequence: CASSGASGRVNTQYF. In nucleotides, the CDR3 is TGTGCCAGCAGCGGTGCTAGCGGGAGGGTTAATACGCAGTATTTT. Together with reference TRBV9 and TRBJ2-3, the CDR3 gives the full variable domain: DSGVTQTPKHLITATGQRVTLRCSPRSGDLSVYWYQQSLDQGLQFLIQYYNGEERAKGNILERFSAQQFPDLHSELNLSSLELGDSALYFCASSGASGRVNTQYFGPGTRLTVL.

In this sample, this clone turned up many times. The CDR3 sequence: CASRNTISGANVLTF. Here the CDR3 DNA reads TGTGCCAGCAGAAACACGATCTCTGGGGCCAACGTCCTGACTTTC. The rearrangement links TRBV7-9 to TRBJ2-6, with unresolved D. Germline lookup yields CDR1 SEHNR and CDR2 FQNEAQ (reference sequence). The V end lost 6 bases, the J end lost 0 bases, and 9 bases lay between the germline ends. CDR3 size: 15 residues.

The chain carries TRBV18 and TRBJ1-1, with 7 bases fitting TRBD1. V was clipped by 2 bases and J by 1 base; unmatched bases: 4. CDR1 and CDR2 from the germline V gene are KGHSH and LQKENI. The CDR3 covers 15 residues. The CDR3 bases are TGTGCCAGCTCACCAGGACAGGTTGGGAACACTGAAGCTTTCTTT. Its translation is CASSPGQVGNTEAFF. Using reference TRBV18 and TRBJ1-1 for the parts outside the CDR3, the full variable domain is NAGVMQNPRHLVRRRGQEARLRCSPMKGHSHVYWYRQLPEEGLKFMVYLQKENIIDESGMPKERFSAEFPKEGPSILRIQQVVRGDSAAYFCASSPGQVGNTEAFFGQGTRLTVV.

This clone has at least ten counts. In nucleotides, the CDR3 is TGTGCCAGCTCACTACAGGGACAAGACGGCTACACCTTC. As protein: CASSLQGQDGYTF. V is TRBV18 and J is TRBJ1-2, with D perhaps matching TRBD1 (6 bases). This CDR3 is built from 13 residues. V was trimmed by 4 bases and J by 8 bases, leaving 14 bases between them. From germline, CDR1 is KGHSH and CDR2 LQKENI.

This clone has just a few counts. The chain is built from TRBV29-1 and TRBJ1-1; D is uncertain. The V gene's germline CDR1 is SQVTM and CDR2 ANQGSEA. This CDR3 contains 11 residues. V dropped 6 bases and J dropped 2 bases, with 7 bases sitting between them. The CDR3 loop is CSVLHNTEAFF. Here the CDR3 DNA reads TGCAGCGTACTACATAACACTGAAGCTTTCTTT.

The rearrangement joins TRBV28 to TRBJ1-6; unclear D gene. Germline V gene data show CDR1 as MDHEN and CDR2 as SYDVKM. CDR3 size: 15 residues. Trimming took 3 bases from V and 7 from J, leaving 13 bases between them. The CDR3 nucleotides read TGTGCCAGCAGTTTCACGCGGGGTTTGAATTCACCCCTCCACTTT. Translated: CASSFTRGLNSPLHF.

The chain uses TRBV11-2 and TRBJ1-1; 7 nucleotides align to TRBD1. V lost 5 bases, J lost 4 bases, and 10 bases stayed unmatched. The CDR3 consists of 15 residues. The germline V gene encodes CDR1 SGHAT and CDR2 FQNNGV. The CDR3 region has the DNA TGTGCCAGCAGCCACTTATCAGGGGGTGGCACTGAAGCTTTCTTT. This codes for CASSHLSGGGTEAFF.

The chain joins TRBV19 to TRBJ2-7; 7 bases fit TRBD1. In germline, CDR1 is LNHDA, CDR2 SQIVND (reference sequence). CDR3 length: 13 residues. J was trimmed by 2 bases and V by 6 bases; bases with no gene match: 4. The DNA of the CDR3 is TGTGCCAGTAGGAGTGGACAGGCCTACGAGCAGTACTTC. Its protein is CASRSGQAYEQYF.

Here the CDR3 DNA reads TGTGCCAGCAGTTTGCAGGGTTGGGCTGGAAACACCATATATTTT. As protein: CASSLQGWAGNTIYF. The chain employs TRBV27 and TRBJ1-3; D possibly corresponds to TRBD1 (5 bases). The V gene's germline CDR1 is MNHEY and CDR2 SMNVEV (reference sequence). The CDR3 is 15 amino acids. The V end was cut by 3 bases, the J end by 2 bases, with 11 bases between.

The chain is built from TRBV6-1 and TRBJ2-7, with a tentative D call TRBD1 (6 bases). Germline-derived CDR1 and CDR2 are MNHNS and SASEGT. The length of the CDR3 is 15 residues. Trimming took 0 bases from V and 3 from J, leaving 12 bases between them. The CDR3 spells CASSEALGTHYEQYF. CDR3 DNA sequence: TGTGCCAGCAGTGAAGCGCTAGGGACACACTACGAGCAGTACTTC.

V is TRBV5-1 and J is TRBJ2-1, with D unclear. V lost 4 bases and J lost 2, with 13 bases in between. The CDR3 sequence is 15 residues long. From germline, CDR1 is SGHRS and CDR2 YFSETQ. The CDR3 is CASSPGSTTYNEQFF. The CDR3 region has the DNA TGCGCCAGCAGCCCCGGTTCCACCACCTACAATGAGCAGTTCTTC.